This T cell receptor beta chain was recorded in a study of T cells in localized non-small cell lung cancer (dated by TCRdb to the early 2020s). Regarding the study in general: Comparing tumors with uninvolved tumor-adjacent lungs, the study looked at the T cell repertoires of fewer than 250 patients with early-stage NSCLC. NSCLC patients had a mean age of approximately 66 years, and 120 to 150 were male and over 85 female. All 220 or so NSCLC patients in the cohort were treatment-naive and had localized lung tumors that were resected. Beyond this particular receptor, the publication reports: A median of roughly 60 of the top 100 tumor clones were detected in paired uninvolved adjacent lung, and some 30 of these tumor clones were also found among the top 100 clones of the paired uninvolved adjacent lung. Uninvolved tumor-adjacent lung showed the highest T cell clonality, higher than tumor, which suggests more focused antigenic responses in the uninvolved tumor-adjacent lung. Multi-region tumor sequencing was not performed, so intratumor heterogeneity could not be excluded. Because the study design was exploratory, TCR variables were selected using unadjusted p-values without false-discovery rate correction. Higher blood T cell density associated with longer overall survival, while higher adjacent-lung clonality associated with shorter survival.

This clone occurred a few times. It lacks a known antigen. Per-base quality was not reported, and no clone a single base away is much larger than it. The germline V gene (reference sequence) yields PRHDT for CDR1 and FYEKMQ for CDR2. V is pruned by 6 bases and J by 0 bases, leaving 7 bases of the junction without a gene match. Taken from cysteine to phenylalanine, the CDR3 has 15 residues. Kept here is only the CDR3 DNA, which spans 45 bases and is read in frame from base 1. At diagnosis, tumor, uninvolved tumor-adjacent lung and peripheral blood were collected and then preserved as a mix of FFPE and fresh-frozen material. For TCR repertoire profiling, blood samples were analyzed in the form of peripheral blood mononuclear cells. The immunoSEQ Assay was used to sequence TCR beta CDR3 regions from DNA. The authors processed their data as follows. T cell density was computed as TCR beta template counts normalized to usable DNA estimated by amplifying housekeeping genes. The preseqR package was used to estimate richness by extrapolating to 400,000 templates for PBMC samples and to 120,000 templates for tissue samples. Clonality was calculated as one minus Pielou's evenness. Differential abundance testing on productive amino-acid clonotypes, with a minimum total count of 5 and an alpha of 0.1, was used to identify tissue-enriched TCRs. Repertoire overlap between compartments was quantified with the Jaccard Index and Morisita Overlap Index. GLIPH clustered TCR beta CDR3s with public tetramer-defined viral CDR3s; viral motifs required at least three viral sequences plus V-gene enrichment. TCRdb limited this immuneACCESS table to in-frame rearrangements with V and J called. A share of clones is missing; checked studies link under half to unresolved V genes, and the rest is unexplained. V and J calls and clone size come straight from that table; D and trimming were deduced from the DNA. The sample table records over 70,000 clones; under 95% of these occur just once. The ten largest clonotypes hold about 4% of the sample.

The sequence links TRBV13 to TRBJ1-1; 7 bases in between match TRBD1. The TCR sequence derives from a woman between 40 and 69 years old with stage II squamous cell lung carcinoma. This material consisted of PBMCs, taken before any cancer treatment. The CDR3 loop reads CASRANRGMNTEAFF. The nucleotide sequence reads as follows: TGTGCCAGCAGGGCGAACAGGGGAATGAACACTGAAGCTTTCTTT.